These 20 T cell receptor beta chains were sequenced from one sample in a study of regulatory T cells in long-lasting Graves disease. Arm-PCR with iRepertoire HTBI primers amplified the CDR3 regions for these TCR beta libraries. TCRdb fed the multiplex PCR reads into MiXCR, producing one record per CDR3 protein. This sample has about 620,000 distinct CDR3 sequences, with roughly 15% found just once. Regarding time point: newly diagnosed GD, antithyroid drugs for less than 3 months. Construction of the TCR library relied on RNA isolated from PBMCs. These data also formed part of another study, on T cells in Graves' hyperthyroidism and ophthalmopathy.

The sample consisted of peripheral blood mononuclear cells (PBMCs), taken at new diagnosis, from a patient treated with antithyroid drugs. The receptors come from a woman aged 30 to 39 with Graves disease.

This clonotype was picked up many times. This CDR3 reads CASSESGSGAYEQYF. The DNA for the CDR3 is TGTGCCAGCAGTGAAAGTGGTAGCGGAGCCTACGAGCAGTACTTC. The V and J genes are TRBV6-2 or TRBV6-3 and TRBJ2-7; D perhaps matches TRBD2 (6 bases). Germline CDR1 and CDR2: MNHEY and SVGEGT. V lost 5 bases, J lost 2 bases, and 16 bases lay in between. The CDR3 has 15 residues.

The CDR3 region is CASSFWGGNEQFF. CDR3 bases: TGTGCCAGCAGCTTCTGGGGGGGCAATGAGCAGTTCTTC. The genes are TRBV5-6 and TRBJ2-1; 7 nucleotides match TRBD2. The CDR3 runs 13 residues. Germline CDR1 and CDR2: SGHDT and YYEEEE. The ends lost 2 bases at V and 6 bases at J; junction bases unmatched: 2.

Only a few counts were recorded for this clonotype. The rearrangement links TRBV20-1 to TRBJ2-5; perhaps TRBD2 as D (6 bases). CDR3 size: 14 residues. With 6 bases removed from V and 5 bases from J, the gap between germline ends came to 19 bases. Germline lookup yields CDR1 DFQATT and CDR2 SNEGSKA (reference sequence). The CDR3 is CSASILEGPETQYF. The DNA for the CDR3 is TGCAGTGCGTCAATCCTGGAGGGCCCTGAGACCCAGTACTTC.

This clonotype was observed at least ten times. The chain recombines TRBV7-9 with TRBJ2-1; TRBD2 is a possible D gene (6 bases). CDR3 size: 16 residues. Trimming took 2 bases from V and 0 from J, leaving 11 bases between them. Germline-derived CDR1 and CDR2 are SEHNR and FQNEAQ (reference sequence). This CDR3 is CASSLILRGSYNEQFF. In DNA form, the CDR3 reads TGTGCCAGCAGCTTAATTCTGCGGGGCTCCTACAATGAGCAGTTCTTC.

J is TRBJ2-1 and V is TRBV10-1; no reliable D call. Looked up from germline, CDR1 is WNHNN and CDR2 is SYGVQD (reference sequence). V was trimmed by 6 bases and J by 4 bases, leaving 16 bases between them. The CDR3 spans 15 residues. The CDR3 is CASSYPPKRYNEQFF. The CDR3 bases are TGCGCCAGCAGCTACCCCCCAAAGAGGTACAATGAGCAGTTCTTC.

This clonotype was seen at least ten times. The chain employs TRBV10-3 and TRBJ2-7; D is undetermined. Per germline, CDR1 ENHRY and CDR2 SYGVKD. The CDR3 is 12 residues long. Trimming removed 6 bases from V and 0 bases from J, with 6 bases in between. This CDR3 reads CAIRAGSYEQYF. The CDR3 region has the DNA TGTGCCATCAGGGCTGGCTCCTACGAGCAGTACTTC.

This clonotype showed up many times. CDR3 in amino acids: CSATTGREVETQYF. Written as DNA, the CDR3 is TGCAGTGCTACCACCGGCCGGGAGGTTGAGACCCAGTACTTC. V and J are TRBV20-1 and TRBJ2-5, with 7 bases matching TRBD2. The CDR3 loop spans 14 amino acids. Germline V gene lookup returns CDR1 DFQATT and CDR2 SNEGSKA (reference sequence). Trimming cost V 4 bases and J 5 bases; bases outside gene matches: 10.

This clonotype was recorded at least ten times. The chain uses TRBV28 and TRBJ2-1; no clear D. The CDR3 covers 13 residues. Germline V gene lookup returns CDR1 MDHEN and CDR2 SYDVKM. Deletions cut 7 bases from V and 2 bases from J, with 9 bases between. CDR3 in DNA: TGTGCCAGCACTCCAGCGCCCTACAATGAGCAGTTCTTC. Its translation is CASTPAPYNEQFF.

On this clonotype: Its ends do not fully match the called genes, so a read error is possible. The chain employs TRBV12-3 or TRBV12-4 and TRBJ2-1; D unresolved. The CDR3 sequence is 13 residues long. The CDR3: CARSLSAYNEQFF. The CDR3 nucleotides read TGTGCCCGCAGTTTATCAGCATACAATGAGCAGTTCTTC.

At least ten counts were recorded for this clonotype. V and J are TRBV28 and TRBJ2-2; D ambiguous. CDR3 length: 16 residues. Looked up from germline, CDR1 is MDHEN and CDR2 is SYDVKM. The V and J ends lost 2 bases and 5 bases respectively, with 15 bases between them. In DNA form, the CDR3 reads TGTGCCAGCAGTTTAAGGGTATCCTTCAGTACCGGGGAGCTGTTTTTT. Translated: CASSLRVSFSTGELFF. Variable domain in full (rest from reference TRBV28 and TRBJ2-2): DVKVTQSSRYLVKRTGEKVFLECVQDMDHENMFWYRQDPGLGLRLIYFSYDVKMKEKGDIPEGYSVSREKKERFSLILESASTNQTSMYLCASSLRVSFSTGELFFGEGSRLTVL.

As DNA, the CDR3 is TGTGCCAGCAGTTTACCTGGGACAGGAGATCAGCCCCAGCATTTT. It specifies CASSLPGTGDQPQHF. This chain links TRBV28 with TRBJ1-5, with 8 bases that match TRBD1. The CDR3 loop spans 15 amino acids. V lost 2 bases, J lost 5 bases, and 5 bases stayed unmatched. The germline gives CDR1 MDHEN, CDR2 SYDVKM. Full variable domain (rest looked up from reference TRBV28 and TRBJ1-5): DVKVTQSSRYLVKRTGEKVFLECVQDMDHENMFWYRQDPGLGLRLIYFSYDVKMKEKGDIPEGYSVSREKKERFSLILESASTNQTSMYLCASSLPGTGDQPQHFGDGTRLSIL.

The rearrangement links TRBV20-1 to TRBJ2-7; maybe TRBD2 (5 bases). Germline CDR1 and CDR2: DFQATT and SNEGSKA (reference sequence). Trimming pared 7 bases from V and 8 bases from J, leaving 21 bases between. The CDR3 runs to 13 residues. DNA of the CDR3: TGCAGTGTCCACCCCGTAGGAGGTTCCAAGCAGTACTTC. Protein sequence: CSVHPVGGSKQYF.

The chain joins TRBV9 to TRBJ2-2; weak D call: TRBD2 (6 bases). CDR1 is SGDLS, CDR2 YYNGEE, per germline. The germline V and J ends were trimmed by 0 bases and 4 bases, with 10 bases remaining between them. The CDR3 covers 15 residues. The CDR3 region is CASSVAGVSTGELFF. CDR3 coding DNA: TGTGCCAGCAGCGTAGCGGGGGTGAGCACCGGGGAGCTGTTTTTT.

This clonotype has at least ten counts. The chain carries TRBV12-3 or TRBV12-4 and TRBJ1-1; 10 bases match TRBD1. The CDR3 has 15 residues. J was trimmed by 3 bases and V by 6 bases; bases with no gene match: 7. CDR3 residues: CASSQGTGAYTEAFF. CDR3 DNA: TGTGCCAGCAGCCAGGGGACAGGGGCGTACACTGAAGCTTTCTTT.

This clonotype was seen repeatedly, ten times or more. CDR3 in DNA: TGTGCCAGCAGTTTGGCGGTTACGCAGTATTTT. Amino acid sequence: CASSLAVTQYF. The chain has TRBV28 and TRBJ2-3; D is unclear. The germline V and J ends were trimmed by 3 bases and 8 bases, with 6 bases remaining between them. This CDR3 spans 11 amino acids. Germline-derived CDR1 and CDR2 are MDHEN and SYDVKM.

V and J are TRBV14 and TRBJ1-1, with D possibly TRBD1 on 5 matching bases. The CDR3 has 13 residues. The germline V and J ends were trimmed by 4 bases and 5 bases, with 11 bases remaining between them. Germline V gene lookup returns CDR1 SGHDN and CDR2 FVKESK. This chain's CDR3 is CASSPDRYTEAFF. The CDR3 region has the DNA TGTGCCAGCAGCCCAGACAGATATACTGAAGCTTTCTTT.

The gene calls are TRBV6-1 and TRBJ1-3; 7 nucleotides align to TRBD1. The junction had 8 bases not matched to a gene; V was cut back by 6 bases and J by 3 bases. From germline, CDR1 is MNHNS and CDR2 SASEGT. The CDR3 is made up of 15 amino acids. The CDR3 DNA is TGTGCCAGCAGCCACGACAGGGAGAATGGAAACACCATATATTTT. The encoded protein is CASSHDRENGNTIYF.

This chain connects TRBV6-1 to TRBJ1-2; D gene uncertain. CDR3 size: 13 residues. Germline CDR1 and CDR2: MNHNS and SASEGT. V dropped 3 bases and J dropped 8 bases, with 13 bases sitting between them. The CDR3 nucleotides read TGTGCCAGCAGTGAGGTGGGATCGGGGGGCTACACCTTC. Protein: CASSEVGSGGYTF.

This clonotype was detected only a few times. The J gene is TRBJ2-2, the V gene TRBV9; D unclear. CDR1 SGDLS and CDR2 YYNGEE come from the germline V gene. This CDR3 is 14 amino acids long. Trimming shortened V by 0 bases and J by 5 bases, and 8 bases separated the two germline ends. In nucleotides, the CDR3 is TGTGCCAGCAGCGTAGATAGTCGGACCGGGGAGCTGTTTTTT. It yields the protein CASSVDSRTGELFF.

The chain recombines TRBV3-1 with TRBJ2-7; TRBD2 aligns across 10 bases. V lost 4 bases, J lost 5 bases, and 11 bases stayed unmatched. The CDR3 loop spans 16 amino acids. Germline assignment: CDR1 LGHDT and CDR2 YNNKEL (reference sequence). The CDR3 coding sequence is TGTGCCAGCAGCCCCTCAGCGGGAGGGCCGGGCCACGAGCAGTACTTC. This sequence encodes CASSPSAGGPGHEQYF.